A single sample is the source of the 24 T cell receptor beta chains below, sequenced in a study of CD8 T cells in ankylosing spondylitis. A single record per CDR3 protein comes from TCRdb applying MiXCR to the 5' RACE reads. The sample has about 160,000 distinct CDR3 sequences; around 18% are singletons. The material sequenced was blood, either unsorted or a sorted T cell fraction (not recorded which). The receptor set was obtained from a male donor with ankylosing spondylitis or in good health (not recorded which).

In its sample, this clonotype was seen many times. V usage is TRBV5-1 and J usage is TRBJ2-2; D gene uncertain. V gave up 7 bases and J gave up 2 bases, with 15 bases separating them. CDR1 and CDR2 from the germline V gene are SGHRS and YFSETQ. This CDR3 comprises 15 residues. CDR3 nucleotide sequence: TGCGCCAGCCAACTATCGGGCGGTAACACCGGGGAGCTGTTTTTT. This translates into CASQLSGGNTGELFF.

A few counts support this clonotype. The rearrangement links TRBV13 to TRBJ1-5; 8 nucleotides match TRBD1. V lost 4 bases, J lost 5 bases, and 1 base stayed unmatched. The germline V gene has CDR1 PRHDT and CDR2 FYEKMQ (reference sequence). The CDR3 spans 13 residues. CDR3 nucleotide sequence: TGTGCCAGCAGCTCGACAGGGGATCAGCCCCAGCATTTT. Translation gives CASSSTGDQPQHF. The full variable domain, with the rest looked up from reference TRBV13 and TRBJ1-5, is AAGVIQSPRHLIKEKRETATLKCYPIPRHDTVYWYQQGPGQDPQFLISFYEKMQSDKGSIPDRFSAQQFSDYHSELNMSSLELGDSALYFCASSSTGDQPQHFGDGTRLSIL.

This clonotype was picked up many times. The V and J genes are TRBV5-1 and TRBJ2-7; 9 nucleotides align to TRBD1. The CDR3 runs 17 residues. V gave up 0 bases and J gave up 4 bases; unmatched junction bases: 11. Germline CDR1 reads SGHRS; CDR2 reads YFSETQ. CDR3 region: CASSLGLAGTGQYEQYF. CDR3 nucleotides: TGCGCCAGCAGCTTGGGCCTCGCCGGGACAGGGCAGTACGAGCAGTACTTC.

The V call is TRBV2, the J call TRBJ2-1; 12 bases align to TRBD2. With 6 bases clipped from V and 3 bases from J, the junction kept 6 bases outside the gene matches. Germline CDR1 and CDR2: SNHLY and FYNNEI. This CDR3 spans 16 amino acids. The CDR3 is CASSSGTSGYYNEQFF. The DNA for the CDR3 is TGTGCCAGCAGCTCCGGGACTAGCGGGTACTACAATGAGCAGTTCTTC.

This clonotype was counted at least ten times. The chain has TRBV25-1 and TRBJ1-4, with D perhaps TRBD1 (6 bases). The V end lost 5 bases, the J end lost 8 bases, and 15 bases lay between the germline ends. The CDR3 runs 14 residues. Germline V gives CDR1 MGHDK, CDR2 SYGVNS. CDR3 coding DNA: TGTGCCAGCAGTCCGGGGGCAAAGCAGGAAAAACTGTTTTTT. It translates to CASSPGAKQEKLFF.

This clonotype was seen only a few times. The V gene is TRBV2, the J gene TRBJ1-5; no firm D call. The ends were cut back, 2 bases at V and 0 bases at J, with 8 bases in the middle. The germline gives CDR1 SNHLY, CDR2 FYNNEI. The CDR3 has 15 amino acids. The DNA of the CDR3 is TGTGCCAGCAGTGAAATCGGCCATAGCAATCAGCCCCAGCATTTT. The encoded protein is CASSEIGHSNQPQHF.

This clonotype came up a few times. The CDR3 region has the DNA TGTGCCAGCAGTCCCCCGTACGAGACCCAGTACTTC. This codes for CASSPPYETQYF. V usage is TRBV28 and J usage is TRBJ2-5; D gene unclear. Germline loops: CDR1 MDHEN, CDR2 SYDVKM. This CDR3 region has 12 residues. The V end lost 5 bases, the J end lost 5 bases, and 9 bases lay between the germline ends.

The sample holds a few counts of this clonotype. The J gene is TRBJ2-4, the V gene TRBV19; D gene ambiguous. Trimming took off 6 bases at V and 0 bases at J, with 12 bases between the two ends. This CDR3 contains 15 residues. In germline, CDR1 is LNHDA, CDR2 SQIVND (reference sequence). DNA of the CDR3: TGTGCCAGTAGCCCCCAACGGTTAGCCAAAAACATTCAGTACTTC. Protein product: CASSPQRLAKNIQYF.

There are a few counts of this clonotype. The J gene is TRBJ2-7, the V gene TRBV5-5; perhaps TRBD1 as D (6 bases). This CDR3 contains 14 residues. Between the trimmed V and J ends, which lost 2 bases and 0 bases, there was a span of 9 bases. Germline V gene data show CDR1 as SGHKS and CDR2 as YYEKEE (reference sequence). The CDR3: CASSFTGSSYEQYF. CDR3 nucleotides: TGTGCCAGCAGCTTTACAGGGAGCTCCTACGAGCAGTACTTC.

This clonotype was seen more than once but under ten times. The CDR3 sequence: CASTPQNRDSGTTEAFF. The CDR3 DNA reads TGTGCCAGCACACCCCAGAACAGGGATTCGGGGACGACTGAAGCTTTCTTT. The chain carries TRBV6-8 and TRBJ1-1, with D perhaps matching TRBD1 (6 bases). V lost 7 bases and J 5 bases, leaving 26 bases between the germline ends. CDR3 length: 17 residues. Germline CDR1 and CDR2: MNHGY and SAAAGT.

The chain uses TRBV6-1 and TRBJ2-3, with TRBD2 matching over 9 bases. The V and J ends lost 6 bases and 3 bases, in that order; junction bases with no gene match: 16. The length of the CDR3 is 18 residues. Germline CDR1 reads MNHNS; CDR2 reads SASEGT. The CDR3 region is CASSDYGTSYRWTDTQYF. CDR3 sequence (DNA): TGTGCCAGCAGCGATTATGGGACTAGCTATAGGTGGACAGATACGCAGTATTTT.

This clonotype has a handful of counts. The chain couples TRBV9 to TRBJ2-1; D may correspond to TRBD1 or TRBD2 (5 bases each). The CDR3 loop spans 15 amino acids. Germline V gene data show CDR1 as SGDLS and CDR2 as YYNGEE. V lost 4 bases to trimming and J lost 3 bases, with 14 bases between them. The CDR3 spells CASSTAGTLYNEQFF. DNA of the CDR3: TGTGCCAGCAGCACTGCCGGGACCCTCTACAATGAGCAGTTCTTC.

This clonotype has more than one count but fewer than ten. This chain joins TRBV9 and TRBJ2-2; D is undetermined. This CDR3 spans 14 amino acids. V dropped 4 bases and J dropped 6 bases, with 13 bases sitting between them. The V gene's germline CDR1 is SGDLS and CDR2 YYNGEE. CDR3 DNA sequence: TGTGCCAGCAGCCCCCATACCAACCCCGGGGAGCTGTTTTTT. Its translation is CASSPHTNPGELFF.

The V call is TRBV5-1, the J call TRBJ2-1, with 8 bases matching TRBD2. The germline CDR1 and CDR2 sequences are SGHRS and YFSETQ. This CDR3 region has 17 residues. Trimming at V came to 0 bases and at J to 1 base, leaving 6 bases not matched to a gene. CDR3 DNA sequence: TGCGCCAGCAGCTTGGGCTCCATAGCGGGGTCCTACAATGAGCAGTTCTTC. It encodes CASSLGSIAGSYNEQFF.

This clonotype was observed at least ten times. V is TRBV29-1 and J is TRBJ1-2, with 9 bases fitting TRBD1. The J segment lost 7 bases and the V segment lost 8 bases, leaving 11 bases of the junction unmatched. The CDR3 loop spans 13 amino acids. Germline values: CDR1 SQVTM, CDR2 ANQGSEA. Written as DNA, the CDR3 is TGCAGCCTTAAGGGACAGGGAACTAGTGGCTACACCTTC. Residues: CSLKGQGTSGYTF.

This clonotype was found many times. V and J are TRBV5-1 and TRBJ2-2; 10 bases agree with TRBD2. This CDR3 is 15 amino acids long. V lost 5 bases and J lost 4; bases outside the gene matches: 5. CDR1 is SGHRS and CDR2 is YFSETQ in the germline V gene. The DNA for the CDR3 is TGCGCCAGCAGTACCCGACTAGCGGGCACCGGGGAGCTGTTTTTT. Translation: CASSTRLAGTGELFF.

This clonotype was detected many times. This chain joins TRBV12-3 or TRBV12-4 and TRBJ2-2; no clear D. There are 14 residues in the CDR3. Trimming removed 5 bases from V and 6 bases from J, with 13 bases in between. CDR3 protein: CASSTLTRPGELFF. CDR3 nucleotide sequence: TGTGCCAGCAGTACCCTTACAAGACCCGGGGAGCTGTTTTTT.

This clonotype was observed a handful of times. V is TRBV18 and J is TRBJ2-7; D is unresolved. Between the trimmed V and J ends, which lost 3 bases and 2 bases, there was a span of 14 bases. This CDR3 comprises 15 residues. Germline-derived CDR1 and CDR2 are KGHSH and LQKENI. The CDR3 DNA reads TGTGCCAGCTCACCTAAAGTCGGGTTTACCTACGAGCAGTACTTC. Protein product: CASSPKVGFTYEQYF. The full variable domain, with the rest looked up from reference TRBV18 and TRBJ2-7, is NAGVMQNPRHLVRRRGQEARLRCSPMKGHSHVYWYRQLPEEGLKFMVYLQKENIIDESGMPKERFSAEFPKEGPSILRIQQVVRGDSAAYFCASSPKVGFTYEQYFGPGTRLTVT.

J is TRBJ2-7 and V is TRBV29-1; no firm D call. This CDR3 spans 16 amino acids. Germline loops: CDR1 SQVTM, CDR2 ANQGSEA. Trimming pared 0 bases from V and 4 bases from J, leaving 19 bases between. DNA of the CDR3: TGCAGCGTTGAAGATTACTATATTGTCGGCGAATACGAGCAGTACTTC. This encodes CSVEDYYIVGEYEQYF.

This clonotype was picked up many times. J is TRBJ2-7 and V is TRBV2, with 10 bases that match TRBD1. J lost 3 bases, V lost 7 bases, and 6 bases had no gene match. Germline V gene lookup returns CDR1 SNHLY and CDR2 FYNNEI. There are 14 residues in the CDR3. This chain's CDR3 is CASNPGQGLYEQYF. The CDR3, as DNA: TGTGCCAGCAATCCGGGACAGGGGCTCTACGAGCAGTACTTC.

This clonotype appeared a few times. The chain recombines TRBV24-1 with TRBJ2-1; D could derive from TRBD1 or TRBD2 (5 bases each). From germline, CDR1 is KGHDR and CDR2 SFDVKD. The CDR3 has 15 amino acids. Trimming shortened V by 3 bases and J by 8 bases, and 16 bases separated the two germline ends. The chain's CDR3 is CATSDTGTMDHEQFF. CDR3 coding DNA: TGTGCCACCAGTGATACCGGGACCATGGATCATGAGCAGTTCTTC.

This clonotype was observed a handful of times. The CDR3 loop is CASSSTGAPERANEKLFF. The CDR3 nucleotides read TGTGCCAGCAGCTCGACCGGGGCACCTGAGCGGGCTAATGAAAAACTGTTTTTT. The chain couples TRBV27 to TRBJ1-4, with D perhaps TRBD1 (5 bases). The germline CDR1 and CDR2 sequences are MNHEY and SMNVEV (reference sequence). Trimming cost V 6 bases and J 3 bases, with 23 bases left between them. The length of the CDR3 is 18 residues. The full variable domain, with the rest looked up from reference TRBV27 and TRBJ1-4, is EAQVTQNPRYLITVTGKKLTVTCSQNMNHEYMSWYRQDPGLGLRQIYYSMNVEVTDKGDVPEGYKVSRKEKRNFPLILESPSPNQTSLYFCASSSTGAPERANEKLFFGSGTQLSVL.

J is TRBJ2-3 and V is TRBV5-1; 13 bases line up with TRBD2. This CDR3 has 15 amino acids. Germline-derived CDR1 and CDR2 are SGHRS and YFSETQ. V gave up 5 bases and J gave up 4 bases; unmatched junction bases: 4. The CDR3 is CASRQTSGRSDTQYF. The CDR3, as DNA: TGCGCCAGCAGGCAGACTAGCGGGAGGTCAGATACGCAGTATTTT.

The sample holds a few counts of this clonotype. The rearrangement links TRBV21-1 to TRBJ2-2; TRBD2, the table's D call, lacks a check against the DNA. TRBV21-1 is a known pseudogene. The CDR3 sequence is 16 residues long. CDR3 amino acids: CASSNERVGGTGELFF. The CDR3 DNA follows: TGTGCCAGCAGCAATGAACGGGTGGGGGGTACCGGGGAGCTGTTTTTT.